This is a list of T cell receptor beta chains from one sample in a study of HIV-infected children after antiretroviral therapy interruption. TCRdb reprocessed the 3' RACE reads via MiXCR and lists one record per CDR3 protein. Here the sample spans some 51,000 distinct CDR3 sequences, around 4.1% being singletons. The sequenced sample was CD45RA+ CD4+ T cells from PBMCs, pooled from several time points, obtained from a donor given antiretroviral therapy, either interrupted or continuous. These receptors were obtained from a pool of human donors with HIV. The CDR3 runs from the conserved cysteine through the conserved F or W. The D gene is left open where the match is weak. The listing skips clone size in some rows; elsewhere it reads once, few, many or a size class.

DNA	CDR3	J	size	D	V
TGTGCCATCAGTGAAATTGGTCAGGGAAACATTCAGTACTTC	CAISEIGQGNIQYF	TRBJ2-4	many	.	TRBV10-3
TGCAGTGCCTCGACAGGGCTCACCGGGGAGCTGTTTTTT	CSASTGLTGELFF	TRBJ2-2	few	TRBD1	TRBV20-1
TGTGCCTGGAGGACTAGCCCCACAGATACGCAGTATTTT	CAWRTSPTDTQYF	TRBJ2-3	.	TRBD2	TRBV30
TGTGCCCGGTGCTTGGAGCAGTTCTTC	CARCLEQFF	TRBJ2-1	many	.	TRBV12-3/TRBV12-4
TGTGCCAGCAGGTCCCGAAACGAAGCTTTCTTT	CASRSRNEAFF	TRBJ1-1	many	.	TRBV6-1
TGTGCCAGCAGCCAAGATCACATTAACCAAGACACCCAGTACTTT	CASSQDHINQDTQYF	TRBJ2-5	many	.	TRBV4-2
TGTGCCACCGTGGCAGGGGATGGCTACACCTTC	CATVAGDGYTF	TRBJ1-2	many	.	TRBV10-3
TGTGCCAGCAGCTTAGGGGGACAGCCCACAGATACGCAGTATTTT	CASSLGGQPTDTQYF	TRBJ2-3	many	TRBD1	TRBV11-2
TGCAGCGTCGGGACAGATAGCGACTATGGCTACACCTTC	CSVGTDSDYGYTF	TRBJ1-2	many	TRBD1	TRBV29-1
TGTGCCAGCAGCCCACAGGCCTACGAGCAGTACTTC	CASSPQAYEQYF	TRBJ2-7	.	.	TRBV13
TGTGCCAGCAGCCCCTTGATCTCTGGGGCCAACGTCCTGACTTTC	CASSPLISGANVLTF	TRBJ2-6	many	.	TRBV2
TGTGCCAGCAGTTTACAGGGGAAGTGGTCCTACAATGAGCAGTTCTTC	CASSLQGKWSYNEQFF	TRBJ2-1	many	.	TRBV27
TGTGCCAGTAGTTCCCCTTTTACAGATACGCAGTATTTT	CASSSPFTDTQYF	TRBJ2-3	many	.	TRBV19
TGTGCTAGCGAGGGGGAGTACAATGAGCAGTTCTTC	CASEGEYNEQFF	TRBJ2-1	many	.	TRBV28
TGTGCCACCGCAGGTTCTGGGGCCAACGTCCTGACTTTC	CATAGSGANVLTF	TRBJ2-6	many	.	TRBV24-1
TGTGCCAGCAGTTATACGGGCAGCACTGAAGCTTTCTTT	CASSYTGSTEAFF	TRBJ1-1	many	.	TRBV6-6
TGTGCCAGCAGCCCCGGGGACATTTATCAGCCCCAGCATTTT	CASSPGDIYQPQHF	TRBJ1-5	many	.	TRBV7-8
TGCGCCAGCAGCGCGTCGACGACTGACCCCTACGAGCAGTACTTC	CASSASTTDPYEQYF	TRBJ2-7	few	.	TRBV4-1
TGCGCCAGCAGCTTAGCCGCCGTGATAGGGGGGGCGTCGACCCGGCGTCGAATGACTGAAGCTTTCTTT	CASSLAAVIGGASTRRRMTEAFF	TRBJ1-1	many	.	TRBV5-1
TGTGCCAGCACGTCCGTCCTGGGACAGGGAAAAGGTGGCTACACCTTC	CASTSVLGQGKGGYTF	TRBJ1-2	many	TRBD1	TRBV12-3/TRBV12-4
TGTGCCAGTAAACGATCGGGACAGGGGTTTTCTCAGCCCCAGCATTTT	CASKRSGQGFSQPQHF	TRBJ1-5	many	TRBD1	TRBV19
TGCAGCCCTTCCAGCGGGGGGGGTACCGGGGAGCTGTTTTTT	CSPSSGGGTGELFF	TRBJ2-2	many	TRBD2	TRBV20-1
TGTGCCATCAGTGAAGTGACTAGAGGAGGCAATGAGCAGTTCTTC	CAISEVTRGGNEQFF	TRBJ2-1	many	.	TRBV10-3
TGTGCCAGCCAAGAAGGGCAGCTCTATGGCTACACCTTC	CASQEGQLYGYTF	TRBJ1-2	many	.	TRBV19
TGTGCCAGCAGCCAAGCATATCGACATCCCCTCCACTTT	CASSQAYRHPLHF	TRBJ1-6	many	.	TRBV14
TGTGCCAGCAGGACTGGGACAAGAGATGAAAAACTGTTTTTT	CASRTGTRDEKLFF	TRBJ1-4	many	.	TRBV6-6
TGTGCCATCAGTGTGAGGGACAGGGGTTCAGATACGCAGTATTTT	CAISVRDRGSDTQYF	TRBJ2-3	many	TRBD1	TRBV10-3
TGCAGCGTTGAGGCAGGGAACTCCTACGAGCAGTACTTC	CSVEAGNSYEQYF	TRBJ2-7	.	.	TRBV29-1
TGTGCCAGTTTGGGCAGCTCGAAGAACGAGCAGTACTTC	CASLGSSKNEQYF	TRBJ2-7	many	.	TRBV2